A selection of T cell receptor beta chains follows, all from one sample in a study of regulatory T cells in long-lasting Graves disease. TCRdb used MiXCR to reprocess the multiplex PCR reads, holding one entry per CDR3 protein. Among approximately 480,000 distinct CDR3 sequences listed, roughly 15% were seen once. These data also featured in a second study, about T cells in Graves' hyperthyroidism and ophthalmopathy.

The material was peripheral blood mononuclear cells (PBMCs), obtained at new diagnosis, from a patient treated with antithyroid drugs. These TCRs come from a man aged 40-50 years with Graves disease. The conserved cysteine and the conserved F or W are not part of the CDR3 here. A D gene is named only where the DNA matches it firmly.

>TRBJ2-1|TRBV24-1|-|15
ATSDSPRQTIYNEQF
>TRBJ1-6|TRBV29-1|-|11
SVSEGDSSPLH
>TRBJ2-7|TRBV2|TRBD2|13
ASSEGGSLSYEQY
>TRBJ2-3|TRBV6-1|TRBD1|13
ASSFRTGSADTQY
>TRBJ1-1|TRBV5-1|TRBD1|15
ASSLEVTGVLNTEAF
>TRBJ2-1|TRBV3-1|TRBD2|13
ASSPTSGSSDEQF
>TRBJ1-5|TRBV11-2|-|14
ASSLLGVGLQQPQH
>TRBJ2-4|TRBV20-1|-|10
SATPASNIQY
>TRBJ2-1|TRBV4-2|TRBD2|14
ASSQGGTSGNYEQF
>TRBJ2-1|TRBV14|-|12
ASSQVRLNNEQF
>TRBJ2-6|TRBV12-3/TRBV12-4|-|18
ASSRGFLGPRKNGANVLT
>TRBJ2-2|TRBV19|TRBD2|15
ASRAPRAPTSAGELF
>TRBJ2-3|TRBV2|-|13
ASSGGIGGTDTQY
>TRBJ1-1|TRBV11-1|-|11
ASSLGTGTEAF
>TRBJ2-1|TRBV14|TRBD2|14
ASSQDPLAGYNEQF
>TRBJ2-1|TRBV6-2/TRBV6-3|TRBD2|14
ASSFRTSGLNNEQF
>TRBJ2-4|TRBV7-3|TRBD1|17
ASSLGQGRVLLAKNIQY
>TRBJ1-5|TRBV24-1|-|12
ATSDTRVEQPQH
>TRBJ2-6|TRBV6-1|TRBD1|14
ASSTTGAPGANVLT
>TRBJ2-7|TRBV28|TRBD1|13
ASRPTGTVSYEQY
>TRBJ2-5|TRBV7-9|TRBD1|13
ASSFPDRGKETQY
>TRBJ2-3|TRBV4-1|TRBD2|15
ASSQIGLAGVTDTQY
>TRBJ1-6|TRBV6-2/TRBV6-3|-|10
ASSYSNSPLH
>TRBJ2-7|TRBV30|-|13
AWSYPDRRTYEQY
>TRBJ1-2|TRBV30|-|13
AWSSNGQINYGYT
>TRBJ1-1|TRBV11-3|-|14
ASSSTLRDLNTEAF
>TRBJ2-1|TRBV6-9|-|10
ASSYMGLEQF
>TRBJ2-7|TRBV4-2|TRBD2|13
ASSQGPGLATEQY
>TRBJ2-5|TRBV9|TRBD2|14
ASSLRLAGGAETQY
>TRBJ2-2|TRBV2|-|12
ASSEEAVTGELF
>TRBJ1-1|TRBV15|-|13
ATSIDTMIYTEAF
>TRBJ1-2|TRBV3-1|-|13
ASSQVTMQEYGYT
>TRBJ2-7|TRBV7-9|TRBD1|14
ASSVTGTGGGYEQY
>TRBJ1-1|TRBV19|-|14
ASSMILQGRDTEAF
>TRBJ2-1|TRBV3-1|TRBD2|13
ASSQGSGGVNEQF
>TRBJ1-2|TRBV20-1|-|12
SARVSRTAPNYT
>TRBJ1-1|TRBV5-6|-|13
ASRFVGQMNTEAF
>TRBJ2-2|TRBV28|TRBD1|14
ASSFPDRGLTGELF
>TRBJ2-2|TRBV7-6|-|11
ASSWLRTGELF
>TRBJ1-4|TRBV7-9|-|12
ASSLREYEGILF
>TRBJ2-7|TRBV7-4|-|15
ASSLHILVRGSYEQY
>TRBJ2-1|TRBV7-9|TRBD1|13
ASSLGQGPHNEQF
>TRBJ2-3|TRBV5-1|-|14
ASSPPLSGNTDTQY
>TRBJ2-7|TRBV29-1|TRBD2|11
SVAPGGGSEQY
>TRBJ2-3|TRBV2|TRBD1|11
ASKDRGSDTQY
>TRBJ1-1|TRBV20-1|TRBD1|11
SAPTGVGTEAF
>TRBJ2-5|TRBV19|-|10
ASGAAQETQY
>TRBJ2-2|TRBV7-9|-|14
ASSFSGAVGTGELF
>TRBJ2-1|TRBV27|-|15
ASSEGESGWGYGEQF
>TRBJ2-1|TRBV6-2/TRBV6-3|TRBD2|13
ASSPIAGGLNEQF
>TRBJ1-1|TRBV29-1|TRBD1|10
SVNRGDTEAS
>TRBJ2-3|TRBV28|TRBD2|12
ASSPGRKIDTQY
>TRBJ1-1|TRBV19|TRBD1|13
ASRIMGQSNTEAF
>TRBJ1-2|TRBV20-1|-|12
SFAPRRENYGYT
>TRBJ2-1|TRBV28|-|9
ASSPFNEQF